Reported below is one T cell receptor (beta chain). Its specificity is unknown. This entry belongs to a study of tissue T cells after allogeneic stem cell transplantation. J was trimmed by 6 bases and V by 4 bases; bases with no gene match: 9. This CDR3 comprises 14 residues. CDR1 is GTSNPN, CDR2 SVGIG, per germline (reference sequence). TCRdb keeps only in-frame clones here, not all; method: immunoSEQ multiplex PCR. The sample records 7,500 to 10,000 clones, roughly three fifths being singletons. Findings and limits, study-wide: This small cohort was clinically heterogeneous, and sampling depth was a limitation. Tissue-detected TCR repertoire was only partly captured by blood and spleen T cells.

The sequencing used tissue from the ileum, collected at autopsy. This TCR came from a woman aged 18 to 49 with breast cancer. This chain joins TRBV30 and TRBJ1-2; 9 bases line up with TRBD1. The DNA of the CDR3 is TGTGCCTGGACTCGTCTTCGGACAGGGGATGGCTACACCTTC. Translated, it gives CAWTRLRTGDGYTF.